These 21 T cell receptor beta chains were all obtained from the same sample, sequenced in a study of shared clonotypes between healthy human individuals. Assay: immunoSEQ multiplex PCR; the TCRdb copy retains only in-frame clones and omits some. The sample has about 1.1 million clones, 75% to 80% seen once; the top ten hold more than 0.45%. The sample comprised memory CD4+ T cells from PBMCs. Subset in this sample: CD45RA-negative fraction. These receptors all stem from a man aged 18 to 30 in good health. Some clones in this sample may be carry-over from other donors' samples.

The gene calls are TRBV16 and TRBJ1-1; TRBD1 matches at 11 bases. The CDR3 spans 16 residues. V lost 3 bases, J lost 9 bases, and 12 bases stayed unmatched. Germline V CDR1 and CDR2: KGHSY, FQNENV. The CDR3 loop is CASSHRDRGLVAKAFF. The CDR3, as DNA: TGTGCCAGCAGCCACCGGGACAGGGGGTTGGTGGCCAAAGCTTTCTTT. Using reference TRBV16 and TRBJ1-1 for the parts outside the CDR3, the full variable domain is GEEVAQTPKHLVRGEGQKAKLYCAPIKGHSYVFWYQQVLKNEFKFLISFQNENVFDETGMPKERFSAKCLPNSPCSLEIQATKLEDSAVYFCASSHRDRGLVAKAFFGQGTRLTVV.

The chain is built from TRBV2 and TRBJ1-4; 7 bases line up with TRBD1. The V gene end was trimmed by 2 bases and the J gene end by 5 bases; junction bases not matched to a gene: 5. CDR3 length: 15 residues. Germline CDR1 and CDR2: SNHLY and FYNNEI. The CDR3 reads CASSERTGLNEKLFF. CDR3 DNA sequence: TGTGCCAGCAGTGAAAGGACAGGCCTAAATGAAAAACTGTTTTTT. Together with reference TRBV2 and TRBJ1-4, the CDR3 gives the full variable domain: EPEVTQTPSHQVTQMGQEVILRCVPISNHLYFYWYRQILGQKVEFLVSFYNNEISEKSEIFDDQFSVERPDGSNFTLKIRSTKLEDSAMYFCASSERTGLNEKLFFGSGTQLSVL.

This clone was found once. The chain carries TRBV18 and TRBJ1-2; TRBD1 is a possible D gene (6 bases). V was shortened by 4 bases and J by 8 bases, with 23 bases between the two germline ends. From germline, CDR1 is KGHSH and CDR2 LQKENI. This CDR3 is built from 16 residues. In nucleotides, the CDR3 is TGTGCCAGCTCACGGGGGGCAGAAAAACTTCAGGAGGGCTACACCTTC. Translating it yields CASSRGAEKLQEGYTF.

This clone was seen once. The same CDR3 arises from other DNA sequences in this sample as well. The chain couples TRBV18 to TRBJ2-5; 10 bases line up with TRBD1. The CDR3 extends over 14 amino acids. V lost 6 bases, J lost 5 bases, and 6 bases stayed unmatched. CDR1 KGHSH and CDR2 LQKENI come from the germline V gene. The CDR3 spells CASSLRTGGETQYF. The CDR3 DNA reads as TGTGCCAGCTCTCTTCGGACAGGGGGTGAGACCCAGTACTTC. The full variable domain, completed using reference TRBV18 and TRBJ2-5, is NAGVMQNPRHLVRRRGQEARLRCSPMKGHSHVYWYRQLPEEGLKFMVYLQKENIIDESGMPKERFSAEFPKEGPSILRIQQVVRGDSAAYFCASSLRTGGETQYFGPGTRLLVL.

This clone was counted only a few times. CDR3 residues: CASSEAGRLNTEAFF. The CDR3 nucleotides are TGCGCCAGCAGTGAAGCGGGGCGTTTGAACACTGAAGCTTTCTTT. This chain joins TRBV10-2 and TRBJ1-1, with TRBD1 as a possible D gene (5 bases). CDR3 length: 15 residues. Trimming took 3 bases from V and 0 from J, leaving 11 bases between them. In germline, CDR1 is WSHSY, CDR2 SAAADI.

The rearrangement links TRBV6-1 to TRBJ1-2, with D unclear. CDR3 length equals 13 residues. Germline V gene data show CDR1 as MNHNS and CDR2 as SASEGT. V lost 1 base and J 10 bases, leaving 13 bases between the germline ends. CDR3 amino acids: CASSEGQDLVYTF. The CDR3 DNA follows: TGTGCCAGCAGTGAAGGCCAGGATCTGGTCTACACCTTC.

This chain links TRBV9 with TRBJ2-3; possible D gene TRBD2, 5 bases. Germline V gene lookup returns CDR1 SGDLS and CDR2 YYNGEE. The CDR3 length is 15 residues. V dropped 1 base and J dropped 3 bases, with 12 bases sitting between them. The CDR3 loop is CASSVTGIATDTQYF. In nucleotides, the CDR3 is TGTGCCAGCAGCGTAACGGGAATCGCAACAGATACGCAGTATTTT.

This chain's CDR3 is CASSVLRGAGLAGSANTGELFF. DNA of the CDR3: TGTGCCAGCAGCGTTTTGCGGGGAGCGGGACTAGCGGGGTCCGCGAACACCGGGGAGCTGTTTTTT. The chain couples TRBV9 to TRBJ2-2; 13 nucleotides line up with TRBD2. The junction had 16 bases not matched to a gene; V was cut back by 2 bases and J by 0 bases. Germline V gene data show CDR1 as SGDLS and CDR2 as YYNGEE. The CDR3 is made up of 22 amino acids.

The chain links TRBV2 to TRBJ2-1; either TRBD1 or TRBD2 may supply D (5 bases each). V gave up 4 bases and J gave up 8 bases, with 9 bases separating them. This CDR3 region has 12 residues. Germline assignment: CDR1 SNHLY and CDR2 FYNNEI. The chain's CDR3 is CASSGGADEQFF. CDR3 DNA sequence: TGTGCCAGCAGTGGAGGGGCCGATGAGCAGTTCTTC.

This chain joins TRBV6-5 and TRBJ2-7; no reliable D call. CDR1 MNHEY and CDR2 SVGAGI come from the germline V gene. CDR3 length equals 13 residues. The germline V and J ends were trimmed by 8 bases and 4 bases, with 15 bases remaining between them. CDR3 in DNA: TGTGCCAGCTGTTTACCTCATCGATACGAGCAGTACTTC. It specifies CASCLPHRYEQYF.

The chain uses TRBV4-1 and TRBJ2-2; 7 bases line up with TRBD2. This CDR3 comprises 16 residues. The germline gives CDR1 MGHRA, CDR2 YSYEKL. The V segment lost 1 base and the J segment 4 bases; nucleotides outside the gene matches: 6. DNA for the CDR3: TGCGCCAGCAGCCAAGTAACAGCGGGATCCACCGGGGAGCTGTTTTTT. Its protein is CASSQVTAGSTGELFF.

This chain joins TRBV30 and TRBJ2-1; 8 positions agree with TRBD2. CDR1 and CDR2 (germline): GTSNPN, SVGIG (reference sequence). The CDR3 is 11 amino acids. Trimming cost V 3 bases and J 8 bases; bases outside gene matches: 0. The DNA of the CDR3 is TGTGCCTGGAGACTAGCGGATGAGCAGTTCTTC. It codes for CAWRLADEQFF.

This chain links TRBV15 with TRBJ2-1; the D call may be TRBD1 or TRBD2 (5 bases each). Germline assignment: CDR1 LNHNV and CDR2 YYDKDF (reference sequence). Trimming left V 0 bases short and J 8 bases short, with 14 bases between. This CDR3 is built from 15 residues. The CDR3: CATSRDLEGEYEQFF. DNA for the CDR3: TGTGCCACCAGCAGAGATCTTGAAGGGGAGTATGAGCAGTTCTTC.

This chain uses TRBV4-1 with TRBJ2-1; maybe TRBD2 (6 bases). This CDR3 is 20 amino acids long. From germline, CDR1 is MGHRA and CDR2 YSYEKL. The V and J ends lost 0 bases and 8 bases respectively, with 29 bases between them. The CDR3 loop is CASSQDLFGLGGKGADEQFF. In nucleotides, the CDR3 is TGCGCCAGCAGCCAAGATTTGTTCGGATTGGGCGGGAAGGGAGCTGATGAGCAGTTCTTC.

The chain couples TRBV30 to TRBJ2-5; D remains ambiguous. V was pared by 0 bases and J by 4 bases, with 9 bases between. Germline-derived CDR1 and CDR2 are GTSNPN and SVGIG (reference sequence). The CDR3 contains 13 residues. The DNA for the CDR3 is TGTGCCTGGAGTGTAGGGTTTCTAGAGACCCAGTACTTC. It translates to CAWSVGFLETQYF. The variable domain in full, with the rest retrieved from reference TRBV30 and TRBJ2-5, is SQTIHQWPATLVQPVGSPLSLECTVEGTSNPNLYWYRQAAGRGLQLLFYSVGIGQISSEVPQNLSASRPQDRQFILSSKKLLLSDSGFYLCAWSVGFLETQYFGPGTRLLVL.

CDR3 bases: TGTGCCACCAATACCCCGGGACAGGGGACCTACGAGCAGTACTTC. Translation gives CATNTPGQGTYEQYF. The V and J genes are TRBV28 and TRBJ2-7; TRBD1 matches at 10 bases. Germline V gene data show CDR1 as MDHEN and CDR2 as SYDVKM. Unmatched junction bases numbered 11, after V lost 10 bases and J lost 2 bases. The CDR3 extends over 15 amino acids.

The genes are TRBV10-1 and TRBJ2-2, with 14 bases aligning to TRBD2. The CDR3 is 19 amino acids. V was pared by 3 bases and J by 4 bases, with 10 bases of the junction left unmatched. In germline, CDR1 is WNHNN, CDR2 SYGVQD (reference sequence). CDR3 region: CASSDMRLAGGPGTGELFF. The CDR3, as DNA: TGCGCCAGCAGTGATATGCGACTAGCGGGAGGGCCGGGCACCGGGGAGCTGTTTTTT.

The sample holds one count of this clone. V usage is TRBV6-1 and J usage is TRBJ2-3; D uncertain. This CDR3 has 11 residues. Germline assignment: CDR1 MNHNS and CDR2 SASEGT. Trimming left V 2 bases short and J 7 bases short, with 4 bases between. CDR3 region: CASSESYTQYF. The CDR3 region has the DNA TGTGCCAGCAGTGAATCTTATACGCAGTATTTT.

The chain couples TRBV2 to TRBJ2-1; TRBD2 matches 8 bases. CDR1 is SNHLY, CDR2 FYNNEI, per germline. The V and J ends lost 4 bases and 2 bases, in that order; junction bases with no gene match: 7. This CDR3 comprises 16 residues. CDR3 nucleotide sequence: TGTGCCAGCAGTGCGCGTCCAGCGGGGGCCTACAATGAGCAGTTCTTC. Translated, it gives CASSARPAGAYNEQFF.

This chain links TRBV7-9 with TRBJ2-1; 7 bases map to TRBD2. After removal of 7 bases from V and 0 bases from J, the junction contained 12 bases not matched to a gene. Germline CDR1 is SEHNR and CDR2 is FQNEAQ (reference sequence). This CDR3 region has 17 residues. The CDR3 DNA follows: TGTGCCAGCAAGGTGGCTAGCGGATCCCCCTCCTACAATGAGCAGTTCTTC. This translates into CASKVASGSPSYNEQFF. The full variable domain, with the rest looked up from reference TRBV7-9 and TRBJ2-1, is DTGVSQNPRHKITKRGQNVTFRCDPISEHNRLYWYRQTLGQGPEFLTYFQNEAQLEKSRLLSDRFSAERPKGSFSTLEIQRTEQGDSAMYLCASKVASGSPSYNEQFFGPGTRLTVL.

V gene TRBV21-1 combines with J gene TRBJ2-5; no DNA check was done on the table's D call, TRBD2. TRBV21-1 is tagged as a pseudogene. This CDR3 has 18 residues. The CDR3 loop is CASSKDPRLAGGPWTQYF. As DNA, the CDR3 is TGTGCCAGCAGCAAAGACCCTAGACTAGCGGGAGGCCCATGGACCCAGTACTTC.